What follows is one TCR beta chain and its context. Time point noted: peripheral blood 6 weeks after treatment start. This record belongs to a study of PD-L1 blockade in urothelial cancer. Study overall: Analysis of blood occurred 3 weeks (second dose) and 6 weeks after treatment start.

Generated by immunoSEQ multiplex PCR, the TCRdb table keeps only in-frame clones and is missing some. The data show approximately 50,000 clones, roughly 91% seen once. CDR1 is SGHRS and CDR2 is YFSETQ in the germline V gene. V lost 5 bases and J 1 base, leaving 6 bases between the germline ends. The CDR3 spans 12 residues. This TCR was recovered from a man aged 55-75 years with urothelial cancer. The chain couples TRBV5-1 to TRBJ1-1; no firm D call. The sample was PBMCs, taken around atezolizumab (anti-PD-L1) treatment. The CDR3 protein is CASREQNTEAFF. The CDR3 bases are TGCGCCAGCAGAGAGCAGAACACTGAAGCTTTCTTT.